These 14 T cell receptor beta chains came from one sample sequenced in a study of CD8+ T cells in alopecia areata. RNA extraction and reverse transcription yielded cDNA as sequencing template. The data were produced by immunoSEQ multiplex PCR, yet TCRdb's version contains in-frame clones alone and is incomplete. The sample records 75,000 to 100,000 clones, less than 50% being singletons. Sample: CD4+ T cells sorted from blood. Receptors were obtained from a human donor with alopecia areata.

The genes are TRBV29-1 and TRBJ2-5; D might be TRBD1 (7 bases). Trimming took 7 bases from V and 2 from J, leaving 11 bases between them. Germline-derived CDR1 and CDR2 are SQVTM and ANQGSEA. The CDR3 runs 12 residues. The CDR3 coding sequence is TGCAGCGCCGGGGGACAGCAAGAGACCCAGTACTTC. It yields the protein CSAGGQQETQYF.

The chain is built from TRBV28 and TRBJ1-5, with D possibly being TRBD1 (5 bases). Germline V gene data show CDR1 as MDHEN and CDR2 as SYDVKM. V lost 6 bases to trimming and J lost 5 bases, with 17 bases between them. CDR3 size: 15 residues. CDR3 nucleotide sequence: TGTGCCAGCAGCCCCGGGACCCTTACTCATCAGCCCCAGCATTTT. It translates to CASSPGTLTHQPQHF.

This clone showed up many times. The chain employs TRBV6-6 and TRBJ2-1; unclear D gene. This CDR3 comprises 14 residues. The ends were cut back, 2 bases at V and 3 bases at J, with 8 bases in the middle. Germline V lookup: CDR1 MNHNY, CDR2 SVGAGI (reference sequence). CDR3 loop: CASSYSQIYNEQFF. The CDR3 DNA follows: TGTGCCAGCAGTTACAGCCAGATCTACAATGAGCAGTTCTTC.

The chain carries TRBV7-2 and TRBJ2-1; D is perhaps TRBD2 (6 bases). Trimming shortened V by 1 base and J by 11 bases, and 9 bases separated the two germline ends. The V gene's germline CDR1 is SGHTA and CDR2 FQGNSA. This CDR3 is built from 12 residues. In DNA, the CDR3 is TGTGCCAGCAGCTTAGTACGGGGGAAGCAGTTCTTC. Protein product: CASSLVRGKQFF.

A few counts support this clone. The rearrangement joins TRBV4-1 to TRBJ2-5, with TRBD2 matching over 12 bases. V dropped 1 base and J dropped 4; count of bases not matched to a gene: 7. The V gene's germline CDR1 is MGHRA and CDR2 YSYEKL. The CDR3 has 17 amino acids. The CDR3 loop reads CASSQVSSGGAGETQYF. The CDR3 DNA is TGCGCCAGCAGCCAAGTCTCTAGCGGGGGGGCCGGAGAGACCCAGTACTTC.

V is TRBV28 and J is TRBJ1-2; D may be TRBD1 (5 bases). Trimming took 3 bases from V and 1 from J, leaving 6 bases between them. Germline V gene data show CDR1 as MDHEN and CDR2 as SYDVKM. The CDR3 extends over 13 amino acids. DNA for the CDR3: TGTGCCAGCAGTTTGAGGGGTAACTATGGCTACACCTTC. It encodes CASSLRGNYGYTF.

The chain has TRBV5-1 and TRBJ2-7; unclear D gene. V dropped 2 bases and J dropped 6 bases, with 12 bases sitting between them. CDR3 length: 13 amino acids. Germline-derived CDR1 and CDR2 are SGHRS and YFSETQ. The CDR3 here is CASSFDGIGEQYF. Written as DNA, the CDR3 is TGCGCCAGCAGCTTCGATGGAATCGGCGAGCAGTACTTC.

There are a few counts of this clone. The chain carries TRBV28 and TRBJ2-7; possibly TRBD1 for D (5 bases). CDR1 and CDR2 (germline): MDHEN, SYDVKM. CDR3 size: 14 residues. V was cut by 10 bases and J by 3 bases, with 19 bases left in between. The DNA for the CDR3 is TGTGCCACTCACAACCAGGGTAGATACTACGAGCAGTACTTC. Translated, it gives CATHNQGRYYEQYF.

This clone was recorded a few times. V is TRBV30 and J is TRBJ2-1; D is ambiguous. Germline CDR1 and CDR2: GTSNPN and SVGIG (reference sequence). The V end was cut by 4 bases, the J end by 3 bases, with 10 bases between. This CDR3 is 13 amino acids long. In DNA, the CDR3 is TGTGCCTGGACCCGATACCTCTACAATGAGCAGTTCTTC. Protein sequence: CAWTRYLYNEQFF.

In its sample, this clone was seen once. The V call is TRBV30, the J call TRBJ2-7; TRBD1 is a possible D gene (6 bases). Germline V gene data show CDR1 as GTSNPN and CDR2 as SVGIG (reference sequence). This CDR3 has 13 amino acids. V was pared by 7 bases and J by 6 bases, with 19 bases between. The DNA of the CDR3 is TGTGCCTTGGACAGAAATCTTTATGCCGAGCAGTACTTC. Its translation: CALDRNLYAEQYF. Complete variable domain (other parts from reference TRBV30 and TRBJ2-7): SQTIHQWPATLVQPVGSPLSLECTVEGTSNPNLYWYRQAAGRGLQLLFYSVGIGQISSEVPQNLSASRPQDRQFILSSKKLLLSDSGFYLCALDRNLYAEQYFGPGTRLTVT.

This chain connects TRBV4-3 to TRBJ2-1, with 7 bases matching TRBD2. The CDR3 consists of 17 residues. The germline V gene has CDR1 LGHNA and CDR2 YSLEER. J was trimmed by 0 bases and V by 1 base; bases with no gene match: 6. CDR3 bases: TGCGCCAGCAGCCAAGCCCTAGCGGCAAGCTCCTACAATGAGCAGTTCTTC. It yields the protein CASSQALAASSYNEQFF.

The V and J genes are TRBV23-1 and TRBJ1-2, with TRBD1 as a possible D gene (5 bases). TRBV23-1 is known as an ORF, though its function is uncertain. CDR3 length: 12 residues. V was cut by 9 bases and J by 4 bases, with 12 bases left in between. The CDR3 DNA follows: TGCGCCAGTCGAAGGGGTGGCTATGGCTACACCTTC. Protein: CASRRGGYGYTF.

V usage is TRBV18 and J usage is TRBJ2-5, with TRBD2 matching over 8 bases. The germline V gene encodes CDR1 KGHSH and CDR2 LQKENI. The CDR3 length is 16 residues. The V segment lost 0 bases and the J segment 5 bases; nucleotides outside the gene matches: 8. The CDR3 spells CASSPPLAGGRETQYF. In DNA form, the CDR3 reads TGTGCCAGCTCACCACCTCTGGCGGGGGGCCGGGAGACCCAGTACTTC.

The gene calls are TRBV27 and TRBJ2-5, with D uncertain. From germline, CDR1 is MNHEY and CDR2 SMNVEV (reference sequence). The CDR3 has 14 amino acids. V dropped 2 bases and J dropped 4 bases, with 11 bases sitting between them. As DNA, the CDR3 is TGTGCCAGCAGTTTAGCAGTAAACGGAGAGACCCAGTACTTC. Protein: CASSLAVNGETQYF.